The 4 T cell receptor beta chains below were found in one sample sequenced in a study of shared clonotypes between healthy human individuals. TCRdb's copy holds only in-frame clones and misses some; the assay was immunoSEQ multiplex PCR. The table lists 950,000 to 1,300,000 clones, about 75% of them singletons. The sample comprised memory CD4+ T cells sorted from blood. This sample's subset: CD45RA-negative fraction. Source of these receptors: a man aged 18 to 30 in good health.

This clone was detected once. The chain employs TRBV6-6 and TRBJ1-6; maybe TRBD1 (5 bases). The germline V gene encodes CDR1 MNHNY and CDR2 SVGAGI (reference sequence). The germline V and J ends were trimmed by 0 bases and 8 bases, with 11 bases remaining between them. The CDR3 is made up of 15 amino acids. CDR3 residues: CASSYSFQGDSPLHF. CDR3 nucleotides: TGTGCCAGCAGTTACTCATTCCAGGGCGATTCACCCCTCCACTTT.

Remarks on this clone: The identical CDR3 is also encoded by other nucleotide sequences in the sample. The chain carries TRBV18 and TRBJ1-1, with D uncertain. V was pared by 0 bases and J by 1 base, with 6 bases between. The CDR3 spans 14 residues. Looked up from germline, CDR1 is KGHSH and CDR2 is LQKENI. This chain's CDR3 is CASSPPAGNTEAFF. CDR3 nucleotide sequence: TGTGCCAGCTCACCACCAGCAGGGAACACTGAAGCTTTCTTT.

The chain joins TRBV2 to TRBJ2-1; TRBD2 matches at 14 bases. There are 15 residues in the CDR3. Unmatched junction bases numbered 6, after V lost 8 bases and J lost 6 bases. Germline CDR1 reads SNHLY; CDR2 reads FYNNEI. CDR3 nucleotides: TGTGCCAGCGGATCGGGACTAGCGGGAGTCAATGAGCAGTTCTTC. It codes for CASGSGLAGVNEQFF. Based on the CDR3 plus reference TRBV2 and TRBJ2-1, the full variable domain is EPEVTQTPSHQVTQMGQEVILRCVPISNHLYFYWYRQILGQKVEFLVSFYNNEISEKSEIFDDQFSVERPDGSNFTLKIRSTKLEDSAMYFCASGSGLAGVNEQFFGPGTRLTVL.

V and J are TRBV5-6 and TRBJ2-5, with TRBD1 matching 7 bases. Unmatched junction bases numbered 7, after V lost 2 bases and J lost 0 bases. This CDR3 comprises 16 residues. The germline V gene has CDR1 SGHDT and CDR2 YYEEEE. This CDR3 reads CASSLLRDSYQETQYF. The DNA for the CDR3 is TGTGCCAGCAGCTTATTACGGGACAGCTACCAAGAGACCCAGTACTTC. Full variable domain (remainder filled in from reference TRBV5-6 and TRBJ2-5): DAGVTQSPTHLIKTRGQQVTLRCSPKSGHDTVSWYQQALGQGPQFIFQYYEEEERQRGNFPDRFSGHQFPNYSSELNVNALLLGDSALYLCASSLLRDSYQETQYFGPGTRLLVL.